Detailed here is one T cell receptor (beta chain). Its binding antigen is unknown. No clone much larger than this one lies a single base away; base qualities are absent. Library creation used PCR. TCRdb records Illumina HiSeq 2000 as the sequencer. TCRdb's own reprocessing of the public reads used fastp at Q25 and MiXCR and kept productive beta chains. Identical CDR3 proteins give one entry, which carries the most common genes and DNA. The sample records fewer than 25,000 distinct CDR3 sequences, 40% to 50% of which are singletons. The ten biggest clones cover roughly two fifths of the sample. These data are taken from a study of tumor-infiltrating lymphocytes in oesophageal squamous cell carcinoma (dated by TCRdb to 2016 to 2017). CDR1 and CDR2 were assigned from the germline V gene as SGHTA and FQGNSA. V has 4 bases trimmed and J has 4 bases trimmed; junction bases matching no gene number 7. Taken from cysteine to phenylalanine, the CDR3 has 14 residues. Solely the CDR3 DNA is kept, with 42 bases framed from the first base.

The rearranged segments are TRBV7-2 and TRBJ2-7, and 7 bases in between align with TRBD1. The sample taken for sequencing was esophageal tumor tissue. The TCR sequence derives from a male donor with esophageal squamous cell carcinoma. In nucleotide form, the sequence is TGTGCCAGCAGCTCCTACAGGGGTGGGTACGAGCAGTACTTC. Translated, it reads CASSSYRGGYEQYF.